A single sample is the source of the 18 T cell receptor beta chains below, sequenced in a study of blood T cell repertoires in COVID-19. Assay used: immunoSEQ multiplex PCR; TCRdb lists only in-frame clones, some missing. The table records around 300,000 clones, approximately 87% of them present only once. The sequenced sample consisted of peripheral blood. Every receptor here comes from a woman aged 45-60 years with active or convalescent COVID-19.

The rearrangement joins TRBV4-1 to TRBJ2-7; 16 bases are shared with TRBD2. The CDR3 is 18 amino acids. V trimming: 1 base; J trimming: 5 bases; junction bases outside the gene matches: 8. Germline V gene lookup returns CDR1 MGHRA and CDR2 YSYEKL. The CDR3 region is CASSQAGTSGRAANEQYF. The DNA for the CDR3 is TGCGCCAGCAGCCAAGCCGGGACTAGCGGGAGGGCGGCGAACGAGCAGTACTTC.

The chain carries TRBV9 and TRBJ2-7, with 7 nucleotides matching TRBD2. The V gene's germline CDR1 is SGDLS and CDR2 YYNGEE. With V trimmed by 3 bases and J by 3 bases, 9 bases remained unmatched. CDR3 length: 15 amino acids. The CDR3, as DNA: TGTGCCAGCAGCGCAGGAGCCGGGACTAACTACGAGCAGTACTTC. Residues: CASSAGAGTNYEQYF.

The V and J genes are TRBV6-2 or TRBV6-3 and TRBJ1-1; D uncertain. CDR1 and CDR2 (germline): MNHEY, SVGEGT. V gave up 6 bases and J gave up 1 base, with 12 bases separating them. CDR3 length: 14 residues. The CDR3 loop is CASSSRRKNTEAFF. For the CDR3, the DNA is TGTGCCAGCAGCTCCAGGCGTAAGAACACTGAAGCTTTCTTT.

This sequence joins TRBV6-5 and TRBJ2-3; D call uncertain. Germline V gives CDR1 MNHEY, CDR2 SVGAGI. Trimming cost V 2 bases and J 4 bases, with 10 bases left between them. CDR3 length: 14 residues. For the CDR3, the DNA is TGTGCCAGCAGTTACGTGCGACAAGCAGATACGCAGTATTTT. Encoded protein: CASSYVRQADTQYF.

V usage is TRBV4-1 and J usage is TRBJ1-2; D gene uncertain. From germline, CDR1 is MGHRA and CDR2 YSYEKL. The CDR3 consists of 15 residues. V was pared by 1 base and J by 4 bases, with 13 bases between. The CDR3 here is CASSQGPDASYGYTF. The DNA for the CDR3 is TGCGCCAGCAGCCAAGGCCCGGATGCTAGCTATGGCTACACCTTC.

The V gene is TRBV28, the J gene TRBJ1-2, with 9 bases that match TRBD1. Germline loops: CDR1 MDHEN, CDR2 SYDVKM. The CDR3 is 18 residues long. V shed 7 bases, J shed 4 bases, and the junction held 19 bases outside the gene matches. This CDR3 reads CASNPQTPWTGDGYGYTF. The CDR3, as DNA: TGTGCCAGCAATCCCCAGACCCCCTGGACAGGGGACGGCTATGGCTACACCTTC.

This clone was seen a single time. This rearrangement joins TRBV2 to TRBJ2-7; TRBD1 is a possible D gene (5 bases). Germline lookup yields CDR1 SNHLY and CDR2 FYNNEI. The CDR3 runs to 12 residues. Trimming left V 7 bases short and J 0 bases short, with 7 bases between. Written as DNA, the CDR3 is TGTGCCAGCATAGGGGACTCCTACGAGCAGTACTTC. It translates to CASIGDSYEQYF.

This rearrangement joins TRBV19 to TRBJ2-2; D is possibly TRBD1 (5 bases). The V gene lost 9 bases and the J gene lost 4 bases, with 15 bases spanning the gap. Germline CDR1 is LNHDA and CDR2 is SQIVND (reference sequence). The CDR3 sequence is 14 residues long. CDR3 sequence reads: CASLGVFSTGELFF. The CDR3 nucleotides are TGTGCCAGCTTAGGGGTATTCAGCACCGGGGAGCTGTTTTTT.

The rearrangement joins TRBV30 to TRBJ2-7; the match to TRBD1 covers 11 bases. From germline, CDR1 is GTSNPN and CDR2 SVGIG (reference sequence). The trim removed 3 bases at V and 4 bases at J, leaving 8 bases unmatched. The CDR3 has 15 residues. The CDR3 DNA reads TGTGCCTGGAGGCCCCCCGGGACAGGGGGATACGAGCAGTACTTC. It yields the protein CAWRPPGTGGYEQYF.

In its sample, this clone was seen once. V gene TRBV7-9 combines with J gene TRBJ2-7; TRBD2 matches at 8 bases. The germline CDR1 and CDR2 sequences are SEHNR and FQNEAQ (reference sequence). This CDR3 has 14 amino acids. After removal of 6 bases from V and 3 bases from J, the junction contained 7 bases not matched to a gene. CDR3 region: CASRPGLEGYEQYF. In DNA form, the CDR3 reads TGTGCCAGCAGGCCGGGACTAGAGGGCTACGAGCAGTACTTC.

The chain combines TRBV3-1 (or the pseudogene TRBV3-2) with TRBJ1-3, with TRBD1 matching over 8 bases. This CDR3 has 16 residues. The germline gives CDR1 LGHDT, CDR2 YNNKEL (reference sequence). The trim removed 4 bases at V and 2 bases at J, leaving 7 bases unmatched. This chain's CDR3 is CASSPDREGTGNTIYF. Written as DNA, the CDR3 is TGTGCCAGCAGCCCGGACAGGGAAGGAACTGGAAACACCATATATTTT.

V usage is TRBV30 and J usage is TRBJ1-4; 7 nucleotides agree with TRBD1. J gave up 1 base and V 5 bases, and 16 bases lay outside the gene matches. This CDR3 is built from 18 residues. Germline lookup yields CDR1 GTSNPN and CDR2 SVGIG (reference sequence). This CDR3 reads CAWFGTERLGGTNEKLFF. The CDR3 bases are TGTGCCTGGTTTGGGACAGAGCGACTGGGTGGAACTAATGAAAAACTGTTTTTT.

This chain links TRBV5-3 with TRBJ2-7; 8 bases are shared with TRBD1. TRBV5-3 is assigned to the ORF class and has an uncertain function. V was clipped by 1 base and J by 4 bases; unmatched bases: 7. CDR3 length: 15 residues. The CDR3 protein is CARSLQWTGKYEQYF. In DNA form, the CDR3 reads TGTGCCAGAAGCTTGCAATGGACAGGGAAGTACGAGCAGTACTTC.

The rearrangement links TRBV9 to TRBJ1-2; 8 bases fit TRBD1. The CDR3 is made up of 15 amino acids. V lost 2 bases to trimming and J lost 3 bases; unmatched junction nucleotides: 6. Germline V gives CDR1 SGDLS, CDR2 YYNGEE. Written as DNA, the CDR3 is TGTGCCAGCAGCGTTGGGACAGGTTACTACTATGGCTACACCTTC. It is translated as CASSVGTGYYYGYTF.

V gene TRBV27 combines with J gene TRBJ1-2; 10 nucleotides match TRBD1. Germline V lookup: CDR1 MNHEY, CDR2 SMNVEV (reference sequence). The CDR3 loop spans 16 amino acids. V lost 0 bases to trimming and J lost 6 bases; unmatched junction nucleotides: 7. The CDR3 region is CASSLSRQGAGNGYTF. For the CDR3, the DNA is TGTGCCAGCAGTTTATCGAGACAGGGGGCAGGTAATGGCTACACCTTC.

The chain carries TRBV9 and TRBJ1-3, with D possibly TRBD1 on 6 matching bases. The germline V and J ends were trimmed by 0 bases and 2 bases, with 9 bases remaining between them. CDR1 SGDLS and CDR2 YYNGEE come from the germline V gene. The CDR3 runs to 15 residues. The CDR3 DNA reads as TGTGCCAGCAGCGTAGATCCAGGGGCTGGAAACACCATATATTTT. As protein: CASSVDPGAGNTIYF.

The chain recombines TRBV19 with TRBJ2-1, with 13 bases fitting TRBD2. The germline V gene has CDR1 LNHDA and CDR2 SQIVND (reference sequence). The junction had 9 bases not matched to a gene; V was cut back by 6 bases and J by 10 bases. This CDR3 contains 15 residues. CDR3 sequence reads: CASSQTSGRAGEQFF. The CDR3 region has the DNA TGTGCCAGTAGCCAAACTAGCGGGAGGGCAGGGGAGCAGTTCTTC. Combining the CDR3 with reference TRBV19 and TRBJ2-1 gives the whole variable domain DGGITQSPKYLFRKEGQNVTLSCEQNLNHDAMYWYRQDPGQGLRLIYYSQIVNDFQKGDIAEGYSVSREKKESFPLTVTSAQKNPTAFYLCASSQTSGRAGEQFFGPGTRLTVL.

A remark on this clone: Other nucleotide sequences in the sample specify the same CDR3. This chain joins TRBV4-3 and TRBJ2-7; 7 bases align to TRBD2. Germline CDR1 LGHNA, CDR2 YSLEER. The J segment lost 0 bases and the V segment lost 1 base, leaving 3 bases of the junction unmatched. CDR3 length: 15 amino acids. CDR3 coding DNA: TGCGCCAGCAGCCAAGTGTCTAGCGGCTCCTACGAGCAGTACTTC. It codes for CASSQVSSGSYEQYF.